The 12 T cell receptor beta chains reported below all come from one sample, sequenced in a study of T cell repertoires in cytomegalovirus infection. From the reads, TCRdb called clonotypes with MiXCR, one entry per CDR3 protein. The repertoire holds under 350,000 distinct CDR3 sequences, 8% to 9.5% seen once, with 4.3% in the top ten. The source material was PBMCs. Receptors were obtained from a human donor in good health (CMV status not recorded). Some clones in this sample may be carry-over from other donors' samples.

This clonotype showed up just a few times. The CDR3: CASSTRQAAETQYF. CDR3 bases: TGTGCCAGCAGCACCCGACAGGCGGCCGAGACCCAGTACTTC. This sequence joins TRBV11-2 and TRBJ2-5; tentative D call: TRBD1 (6 bases). V was trimmed by 5 bases and J by 5 bases, leaving 15 bases between them. Germline V lookup: CDR1 SGHAT, CDR2 FQNNGV. CDR3 size: 14 residues.

In its sample, this clonotype was seen a few times. The rearrangement joins TRBV19 to TRBJ1-2; TRBD1 agrees at 7 bases. Trimming at V came to 11 bases and at J to 8 bases, leaving 8 bases not matched to a gene. The CDR3 consists of 11 residues. The V gene's germline CDR1 is LNHDA and CDR2 SQIVND (reference sequence). This CDR3 reads CASRQGWGYTF. CDR3 sequence (DNA): TGTGCCTCGCGACAGGGATGGGGCTACACCTTC.

The V call is TRBV18, the J call TRBJ2-7, with TRBD2 matching over 10 bases. Losses at the gene ends were 3 bases for V and 1 base for J; bases not matched to a gene: 3. Germline V gene lookup returns CDR1 KGHSH and CDR2 LQKENI. This CDR3 comprises 15 residues. The DNA of the CDR3 is TGTGCCAGCTCACCGGGACTAGCGAAGTCCTACGAGCAGTACTTC. Translation: CASSPGLAKSYEQYF. Full variable domain (rest looked up from reference TRBV18 and TRBJ2-7): NAGVMQNPRHLVRRRGQEARLRCSPMKGHSHVYWYRQLPEEGLKFMVYLQKENIIDESGMPKERFSAEFPKEGPSILRIQQVVRGDSAAYFCASSPGLAKSYEQYFGPGTRLTVT.

The J gene is TRBJ2-1, the V gene TRBV9; D gene unclear. Germline values: CDR1 SGDLS, CDR2 YYNGEE. The CDR3 is made up of 15 amino acids. Trimming took 0 bases from V and 5 from J, leaving 12 bases between them. CDR3 region: CASSVGLGGHNEQFF. CDR3 nucleotide sequence: TGTGCCAGCAGCGTAGGTCTGGGCGGACACAATGAGCAGTTCTTC. Using reference TRBV9 and TRBJ2-1 for the parts outside the CDR3, the full variable domain is DSGVTQTPKHLITATGQRVTLRCSPRSGDLSVYWYQQSLDQGLQFLIQYYNGEERAKGNILERFSAQQFPDLHSELNLSSLELGDSALYFCASSVGLGGHNEQFFGPGTRLTVL.

This clonotype was found a few times. The chain uses TRBV7-3 and TRBJ1-5, with D possibly TRBD1 on 5 matching bases. CDR1 SGHTA and CDR2 FQGTGA come from the germline V gene. Trimming removed 3 bases from V and 4 bases from J, with 13 bases in between. This CDR3 is built from 15 residues. DNA for the CDR3: TGTGCCAGCAGCTTGGAGGGGAGAGGGAATCAGCCCCAGCATTTT. Its protein is CASSLEGRGNQPQHF.

The chain uses TRBV5-1 and TRBJ2-1; 11 positions agree with TRBD2. The CDR3 loop spans 15 amino acids. The trim removed 4 bases at V and 9 bases at J, leaving 9 bases unmatched. Germline V CDR1 and CDR2: SGHRS, YFSETQ. The CDR3 coding sequence is TGCGCCAGCAGCCTTAGCGGGAGGGCCGAGGGTGAGCAGTTCTTC. Translation: CASSLSGRAEGEQFF.

The chain combines TRBV10-3 with TRBJ2-7; 8 bases fit TRBD1. CDR1 and CDR2 (germline): ENHRY, SYGVKD. The CDR3 loop spans 13 amino acids. The V segment lost 4 bases and the J segment 3 bases; nucleotides outside the gene matches: 2. The CDR3 loop reads CAISGGTGYEQYF. The CDR3 region has the DNA TGTGCCATCAGTGGTGGGACAGGCTACGAGCAGTACTTC.

This clonotype was detected once. This could be a read error, since a much larger clone is one nucleotide away. The chain carries TRBV28 and TRBJ1-2; 8 bases fit TRBD1. The CDR3 is 17 amino acids. Germline CDR1 is MDHEN and CDR2 is SYDVKM. This CDR3 reads CASSLPSVQGDNYSYTF. Written as DNA, the CDR3 is TGTGCCAGCAGTTTGCCTTCCGTACAGGGGGATAACTATAGCTACACCTTC.

There are many counts of this clonotype. The V call is TRBV6-2 or TRBV6-3, the J call TRBJ1-6; maybe TRBD1 (6 bases). Between the trimmed V and J ends, which lost 6 bases and 5 bases, there was a span of 11 bases. The CDR3 has 14 residues. Per the germline V gene, CDR1 is MNHEY and CDR2 is SVGEGT. The CDR3 sequence is CASRKQGDNSPLHF. In DNA form, the CDR3 reads TGTGCCAGCAGGAAACAGGGCGATAATTCACCCCTCCACTTT.

This clonotype turned up a few times. V and J are TRBV20-1 and TRBJ1-1, with unresolved D. The CDR3 is 15 residues long. Trimming took off 0 bases at V and 1 base at J, with 12 bases between the two ends. Germline-derived CDR1 and CDR2 are DFQATT and SNEGSKA (reference sequence). The CDR3 DNA reads TGCAGTGCTAGAGATTGGCGGCTCTCGAACACTGAAGCTTTCTTT. It codes for CSARDWRLSNTEAFF.

This clonotype was counted a few times. The genes are TRBV19 and TRBJ1-2, with D unresolved. The CDR3 consists of 15 residues. CDR1 is LNHDA and CDR2 is SQIVND in the germline V gene (reference sequence). V was trimmed by 6 bases and J by 6 bases, leaving 20 bases between them. The CDR3 spells CASRTTGIRFNGYTF. CDR3 bases: TGTGCCAGTAGAACGACGGGCATACGATTTAATGGCTACACCTTC.

This clonotype was seen ten or more times. The genes are TRBV7-2 and TRBJ1-5; possible D gene TRBD1, 6 bases. Germline assignment: CDR1 SGHTA and CDR2 FQGNSA. The CDR3 runs to 16 residues. The V gene lost 1 base and the J gene lost 6 bases, with 16 bases spanning the gap. The CDR3 here is CASSLDGQSITQPQHF. CDR3 coding DNA: TGTGCCAGCAGCTTAGACGGACAGTCGATCACTCAGCCCCAGCATTTT.